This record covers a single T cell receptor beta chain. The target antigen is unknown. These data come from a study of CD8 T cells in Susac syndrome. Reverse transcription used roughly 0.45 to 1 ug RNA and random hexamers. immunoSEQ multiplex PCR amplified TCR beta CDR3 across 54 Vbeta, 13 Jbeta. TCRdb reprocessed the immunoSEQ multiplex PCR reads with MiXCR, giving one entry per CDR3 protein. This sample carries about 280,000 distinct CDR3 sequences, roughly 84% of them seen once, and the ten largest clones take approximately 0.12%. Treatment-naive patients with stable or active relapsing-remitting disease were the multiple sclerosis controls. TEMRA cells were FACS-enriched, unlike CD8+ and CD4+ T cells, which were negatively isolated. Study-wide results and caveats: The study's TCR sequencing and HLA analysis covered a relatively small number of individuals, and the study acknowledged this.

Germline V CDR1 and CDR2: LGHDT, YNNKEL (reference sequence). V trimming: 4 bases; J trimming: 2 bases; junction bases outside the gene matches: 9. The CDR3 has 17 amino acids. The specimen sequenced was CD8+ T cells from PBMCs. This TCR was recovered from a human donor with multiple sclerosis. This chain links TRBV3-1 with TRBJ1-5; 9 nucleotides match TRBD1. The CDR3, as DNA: TGTGCCAGCAGCCCAACGGACAGGGGAGAGGGCAATCAGCCCCAGCATTTT. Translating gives CASSPTDRGEGNQPQHF.